This T cell receptor (beta chain) was sequenced in a study of blood T cell repertoires in COVID-19. Sequenced by immunoSEQ multiplex PCR; TCRdb stores in-frame clones only, minus some. The sample lists under 50,000 clones, 80% to 90% occurring once. Unmatched junction bases numbered 7, after V lost 5 bases and J lost 4 bases. The CDR3 length is 14 residues. Germline V gives CDR1 LNHDA, CDR2 SQIVND (reference sequence). V usage is TRBV19 and J usage is TRBJ1-1, with 7 nucleotides matching TRBD1. The source of this sequence is a woman between 40 and 55 years old with acute or convalescent COVID-19. Sequenced material: peripheral blood. CDR3 region: CASSAIRGVTEAFF. In DNA form, the CDR3 reads TGTGCCAGTAGTGCCATCAGGGGGGTCACTGAAGCTTTCTTT.